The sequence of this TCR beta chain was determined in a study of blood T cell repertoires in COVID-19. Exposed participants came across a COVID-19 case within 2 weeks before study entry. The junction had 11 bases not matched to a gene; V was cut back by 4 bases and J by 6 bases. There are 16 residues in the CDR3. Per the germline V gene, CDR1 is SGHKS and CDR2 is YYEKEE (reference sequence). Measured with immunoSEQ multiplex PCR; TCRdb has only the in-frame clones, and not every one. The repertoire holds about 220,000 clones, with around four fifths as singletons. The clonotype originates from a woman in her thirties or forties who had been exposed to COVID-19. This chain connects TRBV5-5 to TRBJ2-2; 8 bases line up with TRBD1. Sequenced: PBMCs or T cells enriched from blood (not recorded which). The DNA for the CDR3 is TGTGCCAGCAGCCGAAGGGGAGAACAGGGGGCCGGGGAGCTGTTTTTT. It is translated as CASSRRGEQGAGELFF.